Ten or more counts support the clone carrying this T cell receptor (beta chain). Its specificity is unknown. The sample is drawn from a study of metastatic and nonmetastatic thyroid tumors. Overall study: Comparative analysis of repertoires was undertaken across blood and tumor or nodule tissue obtained from malignant and benign thyroid patients. Regarding the study as a whole: Significantly greater TCR beta diversity was reportedly found in malignant thyroid tumors than in benign nodules (in blood and tumor).

CDR3 length: 14 amino acids. V shed 6 bases and J 1 base; nucleotides not matched to a gene: 5. The germline gives CDR1 MNHNS, CDR2 SASEGT. How the authors handled the data: Researchers built a distant-metastasis classifier for papillary thyroid cancer that drew on CDR3 differences across clinicopathological groups. TCRdb re-clonotyped the PCR reads through MiXCR. The V and J calls shown here were made by TCRdb, not taken from the authors' results. The data show about 92,000 clones, with about 15% seen just once and roughly 4% held by the top ten. Patients had received no treatment of any kind before thyroid surgery.

The J gene is TRBJ2-7, the V gene TRBV6-1, with TRBD1 identical over 8 bases. Sequencing was carried out using blood. The sequence was obtained from a female donor with papillary thyroid cancer or a benign thyroid nodule (not recorded which). Some clones in this sample may be carry-over from other donors' samples. CDR3: CASSRDRSSYEQYF. In DNA, the CDR3 is TGTGCCAGCAGCCGGGACAGGTCATCCTACGAGCAGTACTTC.